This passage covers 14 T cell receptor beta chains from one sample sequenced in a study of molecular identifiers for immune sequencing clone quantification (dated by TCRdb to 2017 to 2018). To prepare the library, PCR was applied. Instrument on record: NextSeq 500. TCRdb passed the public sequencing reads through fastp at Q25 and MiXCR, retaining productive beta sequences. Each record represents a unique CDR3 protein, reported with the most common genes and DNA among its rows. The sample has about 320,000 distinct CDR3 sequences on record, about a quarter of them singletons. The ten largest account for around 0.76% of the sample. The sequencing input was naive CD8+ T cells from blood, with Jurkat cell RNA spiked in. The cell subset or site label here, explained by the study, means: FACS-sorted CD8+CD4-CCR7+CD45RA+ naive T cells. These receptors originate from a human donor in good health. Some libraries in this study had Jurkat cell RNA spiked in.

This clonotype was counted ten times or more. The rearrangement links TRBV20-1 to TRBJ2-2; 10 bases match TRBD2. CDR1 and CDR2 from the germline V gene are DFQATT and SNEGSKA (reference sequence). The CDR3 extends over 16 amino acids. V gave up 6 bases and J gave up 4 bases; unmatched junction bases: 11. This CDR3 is CSAPVTSGIPTGELFF. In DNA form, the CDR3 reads TGCAGTGCCCCAGTTACTAGCGGGATTCCCACCGGGGAGCTGTTTTTT.

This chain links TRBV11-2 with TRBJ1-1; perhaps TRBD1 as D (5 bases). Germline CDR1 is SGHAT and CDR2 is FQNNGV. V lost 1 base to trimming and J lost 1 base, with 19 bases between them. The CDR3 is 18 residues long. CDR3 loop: CASSLVLGDGLKNTEAFF. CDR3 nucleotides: TGTGCCAGCAGCTTAGTGCTGGGGGACGGACTAAAGAACACTGAAGCTTTCTTT.

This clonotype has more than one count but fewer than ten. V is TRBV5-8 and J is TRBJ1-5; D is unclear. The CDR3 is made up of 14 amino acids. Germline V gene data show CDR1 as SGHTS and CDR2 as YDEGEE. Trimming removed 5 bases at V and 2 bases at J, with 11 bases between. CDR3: CASRWTVGNQPQHF. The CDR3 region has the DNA TGTGCCAGCAGGTGGACGGTAGGCAATCAGCCCCAGCATTTT.

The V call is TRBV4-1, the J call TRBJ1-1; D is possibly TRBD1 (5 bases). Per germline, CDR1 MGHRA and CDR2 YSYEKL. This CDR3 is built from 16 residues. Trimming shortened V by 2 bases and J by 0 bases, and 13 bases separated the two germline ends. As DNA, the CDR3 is TGCGCCAGCAGCCAATCGGGACCGGCCTTGAACACTGAAGCTTTCTTT. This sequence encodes CASSQSGPALNTEAFF.

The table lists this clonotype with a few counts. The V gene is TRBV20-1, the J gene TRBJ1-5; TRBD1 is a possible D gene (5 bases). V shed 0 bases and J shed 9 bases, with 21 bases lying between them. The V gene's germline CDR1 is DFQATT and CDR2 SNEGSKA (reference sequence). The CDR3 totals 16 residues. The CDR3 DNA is TGCAGTGCTAGAGATATCAAGGGGCACACCCAGGTGCCCCAGCATTTT. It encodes CSARDIKGHTQVPQHF.

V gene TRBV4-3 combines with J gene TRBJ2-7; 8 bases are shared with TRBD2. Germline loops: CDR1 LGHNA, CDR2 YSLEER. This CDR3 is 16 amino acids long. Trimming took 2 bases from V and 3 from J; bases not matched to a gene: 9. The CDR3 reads CASSQRQQAGVYEQYF. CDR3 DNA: TGCGCCAGCAGCCAACGTCAGCAAGCGGGAGTCTACGAGCAGTACTTC.

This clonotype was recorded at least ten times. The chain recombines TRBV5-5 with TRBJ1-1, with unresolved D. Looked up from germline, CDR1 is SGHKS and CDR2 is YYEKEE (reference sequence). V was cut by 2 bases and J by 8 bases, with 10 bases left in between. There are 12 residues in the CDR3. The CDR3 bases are TGTGCCAGCAGCTTTAATGGCCTCGAAGCTTTCTTT. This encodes CASSFNGLEAFF.

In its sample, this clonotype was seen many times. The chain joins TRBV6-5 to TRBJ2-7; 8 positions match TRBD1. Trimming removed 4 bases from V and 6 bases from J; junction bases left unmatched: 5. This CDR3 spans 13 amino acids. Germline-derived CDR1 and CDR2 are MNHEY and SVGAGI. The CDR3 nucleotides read TGTGCCAGCAGTTTCCAGGGGGCAGTCGAGCAGTACTTC. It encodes CASSFQGAVEQYF.

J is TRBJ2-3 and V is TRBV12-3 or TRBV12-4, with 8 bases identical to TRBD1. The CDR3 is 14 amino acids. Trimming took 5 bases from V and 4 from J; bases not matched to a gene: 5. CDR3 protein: CASSLRTGPDTQYF. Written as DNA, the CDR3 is TGTGCCAGCAGTCTCCGGACAGGGCCAGATACGCAGTATTTT.

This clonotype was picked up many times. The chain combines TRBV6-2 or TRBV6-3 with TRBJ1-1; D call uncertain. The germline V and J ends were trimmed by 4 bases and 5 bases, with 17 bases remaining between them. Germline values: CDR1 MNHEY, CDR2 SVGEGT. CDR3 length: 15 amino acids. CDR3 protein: CASSLGILGWTEAFF. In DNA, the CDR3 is TGTGCCAGCAGTTTGGGTATTTTGGGATGGACTGAAGCTTTCTTT.

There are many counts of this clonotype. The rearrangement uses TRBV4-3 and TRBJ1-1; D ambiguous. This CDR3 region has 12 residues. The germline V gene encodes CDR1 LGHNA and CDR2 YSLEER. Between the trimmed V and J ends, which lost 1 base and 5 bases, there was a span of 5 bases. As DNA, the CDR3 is TGCGCCAGCAGCCAAGGGCAGACTGAAGCTTTCTTT. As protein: CASSQGQTEAFF.

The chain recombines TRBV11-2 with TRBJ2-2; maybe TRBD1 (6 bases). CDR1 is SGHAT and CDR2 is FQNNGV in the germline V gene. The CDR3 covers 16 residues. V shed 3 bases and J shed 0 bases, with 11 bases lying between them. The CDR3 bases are TGTGCCAGCAGCTTTCACAGGGAAGCGAACACCGGGGAGCTGTTTTTT. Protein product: CASSFHREANTGELFF. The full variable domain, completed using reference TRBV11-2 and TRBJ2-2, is EAGVAQSPRYKIIEKRQSVAFWCNPISGHATLYWYQQILGQGPKLLIQFQNNGVVDDSQLPKDRFSAERLKGVDSTLKIQPAKLEDSAVYLCASSFHREANTGELFFGEGSRLTVL.

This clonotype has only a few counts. CDR3 bases: TGTGCCAGCAGCCCTACTAGGGGCGTCACGCAGTATTTT. As protein: CASSPTRGVTQYF. This rearrangement joins TRBV5-6 to TRBJ2-3; the D gene could be TRBD1 or TRBD2 (5 bases each). Germline V lookup: CDR1 SGHDT, CDR2 YYEEEE. CDR3 size: 13 residues. The V end was cut by 4 bases, the J end by 9 bases, with 15 bases between.

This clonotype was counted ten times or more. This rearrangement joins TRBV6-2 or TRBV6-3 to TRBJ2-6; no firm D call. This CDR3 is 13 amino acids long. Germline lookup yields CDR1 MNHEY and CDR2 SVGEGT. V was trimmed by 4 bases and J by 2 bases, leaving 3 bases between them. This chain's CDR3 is CASSFTGANVLTF. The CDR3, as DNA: TGTGCCAGCAGTTTTACTGGGGCCAACGTCCTGACTTTC.